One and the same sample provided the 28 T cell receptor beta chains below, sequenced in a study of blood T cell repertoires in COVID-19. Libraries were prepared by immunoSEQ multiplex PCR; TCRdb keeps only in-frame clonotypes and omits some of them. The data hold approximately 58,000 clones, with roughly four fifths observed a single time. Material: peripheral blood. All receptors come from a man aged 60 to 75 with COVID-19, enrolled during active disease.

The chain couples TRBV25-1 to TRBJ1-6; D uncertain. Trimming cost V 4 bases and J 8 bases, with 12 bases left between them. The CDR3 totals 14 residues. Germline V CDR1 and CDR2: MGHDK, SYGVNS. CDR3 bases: TGTGCCAGCAGTGGGACTGCCTGGGATTCACCCCTCCACTTT. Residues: CASSGTAWDSPLHF.

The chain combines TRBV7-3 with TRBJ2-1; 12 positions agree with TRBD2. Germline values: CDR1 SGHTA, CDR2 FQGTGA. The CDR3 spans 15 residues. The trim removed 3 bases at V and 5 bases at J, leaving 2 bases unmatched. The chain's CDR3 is CASSFGLAGNNEQFF. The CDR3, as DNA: TGTGCCAGCAGCTTCGGACTAGCGGGGAACAATGAGCAGTTCTTC.

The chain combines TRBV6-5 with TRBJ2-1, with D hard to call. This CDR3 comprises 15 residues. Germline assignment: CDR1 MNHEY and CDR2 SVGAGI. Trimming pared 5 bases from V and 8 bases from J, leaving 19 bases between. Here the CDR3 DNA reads TGTGCCAGCAGTCCCTGGAGCGCCCGATCTGATGAGCAGTTCTTC. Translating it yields CASSPWSARSDEQFF.

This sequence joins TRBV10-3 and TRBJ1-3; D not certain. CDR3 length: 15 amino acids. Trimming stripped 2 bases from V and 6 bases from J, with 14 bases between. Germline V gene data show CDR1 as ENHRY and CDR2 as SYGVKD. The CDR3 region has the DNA TGTGCCATCAGTGAGGTACCAGGCTTGAAAAACACCATATATTTT. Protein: CAISEVPGLKNTIYF.

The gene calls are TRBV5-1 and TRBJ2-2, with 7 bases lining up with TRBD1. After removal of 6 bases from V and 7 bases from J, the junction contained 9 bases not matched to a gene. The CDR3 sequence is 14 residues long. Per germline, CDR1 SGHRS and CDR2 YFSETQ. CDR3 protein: CASTQDRVGGELFF. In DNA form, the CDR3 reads TGCGCCAGCACGCAAGACAGGGTGGGCGGGGAGCTGTTTTTT.

The CDR3 coding sequence is TGTGCCAGCAGCGCCCAGGGGGCTAACTATGGCTACACCTTC. Translating gives CASSAQGANYGYTF. This chain links TRBV5-4 with TRBJ1-2; 7 bases are a match to TRBD1. Germline CDR1 and CDR2: SGHNT and YYREEE (reference sequence). V was clipped by 4 bases and J by 0 bases; unmatched bases: 3. The CDR3 consists of 14 residues. Variable domain in full (rest from reference TRBV5-4 and TRBJ1-2): ETGVTQSPTHLIKTRGQQVTLRCSSQSGHNTVSWYQQALGQGPQFIFQYYREEENGRGNFPPRFSGLQFPNYSSELNVNALELDDSALYLCASSAQGANYGYTFGSGTRLTVV.

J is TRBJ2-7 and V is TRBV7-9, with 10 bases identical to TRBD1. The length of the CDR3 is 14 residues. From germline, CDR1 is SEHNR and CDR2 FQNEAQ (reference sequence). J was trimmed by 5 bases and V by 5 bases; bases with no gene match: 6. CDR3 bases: TGTGCCAGCAGCCCCGGGACAGGGGCCCACGAGCAGTACTTC. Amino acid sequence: CASSPGTGAHEQYF.

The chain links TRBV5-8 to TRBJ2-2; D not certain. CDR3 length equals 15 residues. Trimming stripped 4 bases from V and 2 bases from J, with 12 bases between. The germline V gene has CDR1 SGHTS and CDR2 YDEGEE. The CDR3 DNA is TGTGCCAGCAGCCTCGACACTGCCAACACCGGGGAGCTGTTTTTT. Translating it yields CASSLDTANTGELFF.

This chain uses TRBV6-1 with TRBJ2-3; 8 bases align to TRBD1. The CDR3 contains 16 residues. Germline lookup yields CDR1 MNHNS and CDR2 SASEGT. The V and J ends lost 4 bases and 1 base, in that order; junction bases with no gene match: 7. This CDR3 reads CASSAPWGQGTDTQYF. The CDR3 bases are TGTGCCAGCAGTGCCCCGTGGGGACAGGGCACAGATACGCAGTATTTT.

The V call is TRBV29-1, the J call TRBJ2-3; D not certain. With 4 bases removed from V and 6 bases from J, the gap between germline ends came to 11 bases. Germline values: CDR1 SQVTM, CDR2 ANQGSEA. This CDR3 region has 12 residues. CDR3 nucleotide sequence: TGCAGCGTTGCTCCGGGTGGGGATACGCAGTATTTT. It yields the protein CSVAPGGDTQYF.

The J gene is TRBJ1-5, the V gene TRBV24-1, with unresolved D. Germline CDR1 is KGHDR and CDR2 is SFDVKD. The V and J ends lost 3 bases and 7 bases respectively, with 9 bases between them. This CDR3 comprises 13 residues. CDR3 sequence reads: CATSDEGGQPQHF. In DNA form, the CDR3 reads TGTGCCACCAGTGATGAGGGAGGACAGCCCCAGCATTTT.

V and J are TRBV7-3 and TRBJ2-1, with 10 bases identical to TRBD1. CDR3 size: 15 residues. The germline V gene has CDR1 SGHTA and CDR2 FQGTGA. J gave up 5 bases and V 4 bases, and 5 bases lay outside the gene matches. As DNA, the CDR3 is TGTGCCAGCAGCTCGGACAGGGGGGCGCACAATGAGCAGTTCTTC. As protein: CASSSDRGAHNEQFF.

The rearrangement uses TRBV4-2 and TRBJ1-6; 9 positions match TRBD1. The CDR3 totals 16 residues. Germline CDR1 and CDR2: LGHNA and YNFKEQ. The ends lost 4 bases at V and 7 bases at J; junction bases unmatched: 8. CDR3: CASSPNGQGWNSPLHF. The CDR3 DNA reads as TGTGCCAGCAGCCCAAACGGACAGGGGTGGAATTCACCCCTCCACTTT.

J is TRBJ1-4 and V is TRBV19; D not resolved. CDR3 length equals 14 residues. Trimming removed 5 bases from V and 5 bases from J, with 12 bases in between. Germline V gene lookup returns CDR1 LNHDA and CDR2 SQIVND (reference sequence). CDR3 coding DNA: TGTGCCAGTAGTGTCCGGGGAAACAATGAAAAACTGTTTTTT. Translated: CASSVRGNNEKLFF.

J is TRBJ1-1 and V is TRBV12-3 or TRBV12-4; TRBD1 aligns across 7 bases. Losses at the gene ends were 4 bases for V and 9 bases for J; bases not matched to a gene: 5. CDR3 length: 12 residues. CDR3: CASSSWTGQAFF. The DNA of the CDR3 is TGTGCCAGCAGTTCCTGGACAGGCCAAGCTTTCTTT.

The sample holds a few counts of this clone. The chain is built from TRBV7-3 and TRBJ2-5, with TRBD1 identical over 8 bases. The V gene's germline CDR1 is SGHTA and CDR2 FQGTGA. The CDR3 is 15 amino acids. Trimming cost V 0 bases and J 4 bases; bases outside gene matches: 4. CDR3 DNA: TGTGCCAGCAGCTTAACTGGTCAGGGGGCAGAGACCCAGTACTTC. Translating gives CASSLTGQGAETQYF.

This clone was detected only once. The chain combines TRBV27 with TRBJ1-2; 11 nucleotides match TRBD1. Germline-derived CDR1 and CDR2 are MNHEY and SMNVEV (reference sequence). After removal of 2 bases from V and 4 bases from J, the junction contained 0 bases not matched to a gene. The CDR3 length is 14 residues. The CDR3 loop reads CASSLGQGAYGYTF. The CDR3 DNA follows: TGTGCCAGCAGTTTAGGACAGGGGGCCTATGGCTACACCTTC.

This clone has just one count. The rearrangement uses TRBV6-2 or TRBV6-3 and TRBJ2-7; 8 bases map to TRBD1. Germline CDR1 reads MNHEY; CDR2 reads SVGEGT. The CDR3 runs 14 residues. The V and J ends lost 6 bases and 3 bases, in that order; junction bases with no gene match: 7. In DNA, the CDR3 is TGTGCCAGCAGCTTTTCCGGACAGGGCTACGAGCAGTACTTC. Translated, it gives CASSFSGQGYEQYF.

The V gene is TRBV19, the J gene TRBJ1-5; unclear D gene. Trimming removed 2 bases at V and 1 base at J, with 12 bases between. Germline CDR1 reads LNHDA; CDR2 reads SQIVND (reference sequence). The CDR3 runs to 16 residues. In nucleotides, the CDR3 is TGTGCCAGTAGTATATCGGGGAGATTAAGCAATCAGCCCCAGCATTTT. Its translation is CASSISGRLSNQPQHF.

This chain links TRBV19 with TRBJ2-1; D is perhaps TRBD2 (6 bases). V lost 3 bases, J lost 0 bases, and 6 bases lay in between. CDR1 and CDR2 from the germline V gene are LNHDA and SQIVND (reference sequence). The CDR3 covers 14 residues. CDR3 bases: TGTGCCAGTAGTATCGGGAGCTCCTACAATGAGCAGTTCTTC. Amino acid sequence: CASSIGSSYNEQFF.

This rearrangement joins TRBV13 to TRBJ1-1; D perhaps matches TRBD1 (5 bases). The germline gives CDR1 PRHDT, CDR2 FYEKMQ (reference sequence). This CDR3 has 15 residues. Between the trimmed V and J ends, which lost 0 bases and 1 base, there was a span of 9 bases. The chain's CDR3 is CASSLGSTGNTEAFF. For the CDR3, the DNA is TGTGCCAGCAGCTTAGGATCAACAGGGAACACTGAAGCTTTCTTT.

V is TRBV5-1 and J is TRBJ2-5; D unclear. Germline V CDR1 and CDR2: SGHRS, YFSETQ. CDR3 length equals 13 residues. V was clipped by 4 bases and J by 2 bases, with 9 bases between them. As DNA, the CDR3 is TGCGCCAGCAGCAGGAACAGTCAAGAGACCCAGTACTTC. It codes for CASSRNSQETQYF.

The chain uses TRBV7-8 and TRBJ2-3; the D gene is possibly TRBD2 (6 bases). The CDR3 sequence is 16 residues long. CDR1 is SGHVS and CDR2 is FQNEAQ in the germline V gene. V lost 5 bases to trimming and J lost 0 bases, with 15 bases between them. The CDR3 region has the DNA TGTGCCAGCAGCCCCCTCGCGGGGCGGAGCACAGATACGCAGTATTTT. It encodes CASSPLAGRSTDTQYF.

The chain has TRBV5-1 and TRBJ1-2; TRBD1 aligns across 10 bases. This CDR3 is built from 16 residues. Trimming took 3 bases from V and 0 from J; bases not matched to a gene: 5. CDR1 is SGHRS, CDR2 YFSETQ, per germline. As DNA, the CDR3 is TGCGCCAGCAGCTCCCCCGGGACAGGGGCTAACTATGGCTACACCTTC. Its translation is CASSSPGTGANYGYTF.

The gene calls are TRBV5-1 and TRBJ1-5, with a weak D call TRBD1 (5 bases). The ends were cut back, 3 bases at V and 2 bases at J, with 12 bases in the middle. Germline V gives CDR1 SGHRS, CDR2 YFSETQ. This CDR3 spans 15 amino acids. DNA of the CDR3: TGCGCCAGCAGCTCTGGGGGGTTGGGCAATCAGCCCCAGCATTTT. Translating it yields CASSSGGLGNQPQHF.

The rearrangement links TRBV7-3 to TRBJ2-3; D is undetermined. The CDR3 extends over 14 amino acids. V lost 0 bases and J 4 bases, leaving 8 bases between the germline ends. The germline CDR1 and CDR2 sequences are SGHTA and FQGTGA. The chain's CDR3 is CASSLTRPPDTQYF. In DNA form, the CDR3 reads TGTGCCAGCAGCTTAACCAGGCCTCCAGATACGCAGTATTTT.

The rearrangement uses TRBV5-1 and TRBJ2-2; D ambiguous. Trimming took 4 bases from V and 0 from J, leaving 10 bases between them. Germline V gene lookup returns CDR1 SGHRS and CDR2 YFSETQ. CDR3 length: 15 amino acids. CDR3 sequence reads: CASSPGAANTGELFF. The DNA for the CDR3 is TGCGCCAGCAGCCCCGGAGCAGCGAACACCGGGGAGCTGTTTTTT.

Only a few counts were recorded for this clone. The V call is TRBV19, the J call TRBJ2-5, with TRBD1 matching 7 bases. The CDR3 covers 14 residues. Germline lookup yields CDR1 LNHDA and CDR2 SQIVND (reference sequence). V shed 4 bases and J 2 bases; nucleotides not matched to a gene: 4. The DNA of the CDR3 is TGTGCCAGTAGTAAGGGGGCCAGACAAGAGACCCAGTACTTC. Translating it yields CASSKGARQETQYF.